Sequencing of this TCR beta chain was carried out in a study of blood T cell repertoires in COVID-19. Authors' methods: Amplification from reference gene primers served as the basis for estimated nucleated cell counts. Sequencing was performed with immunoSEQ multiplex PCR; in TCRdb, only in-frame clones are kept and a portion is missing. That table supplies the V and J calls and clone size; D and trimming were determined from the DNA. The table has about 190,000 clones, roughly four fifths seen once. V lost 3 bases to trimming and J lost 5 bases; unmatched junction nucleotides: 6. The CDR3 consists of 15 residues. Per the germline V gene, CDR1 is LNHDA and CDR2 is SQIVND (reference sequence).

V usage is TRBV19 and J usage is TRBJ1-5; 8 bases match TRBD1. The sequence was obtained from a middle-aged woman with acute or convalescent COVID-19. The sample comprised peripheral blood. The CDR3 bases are TGTGCCAGTAGTATGTGGCCCAGGGGGCATCAGCCCCAGCATTTT. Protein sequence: CASSMWPRGHQPQHF.